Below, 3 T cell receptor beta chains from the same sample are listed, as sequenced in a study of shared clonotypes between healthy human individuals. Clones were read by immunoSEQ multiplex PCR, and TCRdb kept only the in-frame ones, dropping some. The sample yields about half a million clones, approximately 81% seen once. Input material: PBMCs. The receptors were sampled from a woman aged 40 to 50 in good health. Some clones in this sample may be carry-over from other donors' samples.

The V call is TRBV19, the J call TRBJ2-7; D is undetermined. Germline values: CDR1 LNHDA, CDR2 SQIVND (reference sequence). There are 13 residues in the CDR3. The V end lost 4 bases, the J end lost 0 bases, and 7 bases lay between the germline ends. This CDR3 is CASSKPSSYEQYF. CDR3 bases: TGTGCCAGTAGTAAACCATCCTCCTACGAGCAGTACTTC. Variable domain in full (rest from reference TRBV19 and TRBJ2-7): DGGITQSPKYLFRKEGQNVTLSCEQNLNHDAMYWYRQDPGQGLRLIYYSQIVNDFQKGDIAEGYSVSREKKESFPLTVTSAQKNPTAFYLCASSKPSSYEQYFGPGTRLTVT.

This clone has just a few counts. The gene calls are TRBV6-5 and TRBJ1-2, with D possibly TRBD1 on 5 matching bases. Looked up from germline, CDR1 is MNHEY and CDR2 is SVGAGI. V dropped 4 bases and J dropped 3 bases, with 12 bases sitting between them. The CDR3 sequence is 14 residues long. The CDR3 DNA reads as TGTGCCAGCAGTTCAGGAGGGGTAGACTATGGCTACACCTTC. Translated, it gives CASSSGGVDYGYTF.

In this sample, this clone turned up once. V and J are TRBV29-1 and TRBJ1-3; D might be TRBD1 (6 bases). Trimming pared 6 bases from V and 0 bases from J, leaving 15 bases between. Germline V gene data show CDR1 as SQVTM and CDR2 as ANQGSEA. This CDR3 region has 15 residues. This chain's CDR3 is CSVWVQGSSGNTIYF. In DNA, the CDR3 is TGCAGCGTCTGGGTACAGGGAAGCTCTGGAAACACCATATATTTT.